The present TCR beta chain was sequenced within a study of T cell changes during pregnancy in multiple sclerosis. Some clones are missing from TCRdb's copy, which holds only in-frame ones; the method was immunoSEQ multiplex PCR. The table has over a thousand clones, about 80% seen once. The V gene's germline CDR1 is MRHNA and CDR2 SNTAGT. V was cut by 4 bases and J by 2 bases, with 5 bases left in between. This CDR3 spans 13 amino acids. This clone was picked up one time. The chain has TRBV6-4 and TRBJ2-2, with D possibly TRBD1 on 5 matching bases. Input material: CD4+ T cells from PBMCs (not recorded whether the cells were cultured). The TCR was taken from a female patient with multiple sclerosis, enrolled in a pregnancy study. Some clones in this sample may be carry-over from other donors' samples. The CDR3 protein is CASSGTNTGELFF. In nucleotides, the CDR3 is TGTGCCAGCAGTGGGACAAACACCGGGGAGCTGTTTTTT.